Sequencing of this TCR beta chain was carried out in a study of beta chain features in type 1 diabetes. From germline, CDR1 is SGHDT and CDR2 YYEEEE. J gave up 2 bases and V 1 base, and 7 bases lay outside the gene matches. The CDR3 runs to 16 residues. Of note for this clone: What it recognizes is unknown.

The sequenced template was cDNA made from the entire isolated RNA. Libraries were prepared by immunoSEQ multiplex PCR; TCRdb keeps only in-frame clonotypes and omits some of them. Here the sample spans hundreds of thousands of clones, over 7% being singletons. Study outcomes and limitations: Shorter TCRB CDR3s, moderately but significantly so, marked every one of the four CD4+ subsets in Type 1 diabetes patients.

The chain employs TRBV5-6 and TRBJ2-3; 7 bases fit TRBD1. The sequence derives from a man younger than 40 with type 1 diabetes. Sequencing input: central memory CD4+ T cells from blood. CDR3 loop: CASSLRGLLYTDTQYF. Written as DNA, the CDR3 is TGTGCCAGCAGCTTGAGGGGGCTTTTGTACACAGATACGCAGTATTTT.